Following are 8 T cell receptor beta chains from one sample sequenced in a study of CD8 T cells in Susac syndrome. An amount of RNA that ranged from roughly 0.45 to 1 ug was reverse transcribed with random hexamers. In TCRdb, the immunoSEQ multiplex PCR reads were re-called with MiXCR into one record per CDR3 protein. Among more than 110,000 distinct CDR3 sequences listed, 94% were seen once. The sample was CD8+ T cells from PBMCs. These receptors were obtained from a human donor in good health.

V gene TRBV7-9 combines with J gene TRBJ2-6; D is possibly TRBD2 (5 bases). Germline V gene lookup returns CDR1 SEHNR and CDR2 FQNEAQ (reference sequence). V lost 2 bases and J 1 base, leaving 9 bases between the germline ends. The CDR3 has 16 residues. The CDR3 here is CASSLSWESGANVLTF. In DNA form, the CDR3 reads TGTGCCAGCAGCTTATCCTGGGAGTCTGGGGCCAACGTCCTGACTTTC.

DNA for the CDR3: TGCAGCGTTGAAGGGACCCCGGATACGCAGTATTTT. Its protein product is CSVEGTPDTQYF. This rearrangement joins TRBV29-1 to TRBJ2-3; D call uncertain. The CDR3 loop spans 12 amino acids. With 1 base removed from V and 6 bases from J, the gap between germline ends came to 8 bases. Germline-derived CDR1 and CDR2 are SQVTM and ANQGSEA.

This clonotype appeared once. V and J are TRBV7-9 and TRBJ2-7; a possible D gene is TRBD2 (6 bases). The germline V gene encodes CDR1 SEHNR and CDR2 FQNEAQ (reference sequence). With 6 bases removed from V and 3 bases from J, the gap between germline ends came to 18 bases. The CDR3 has 15 residues. CDR3 sequence reads: CASRSERAALYEQYF. The CDR3 DNA is TGTGCCAGCAGAAGCGAGCGGGCGGCTCTCTACGAGCAGTACTTC.

This chain joins TRBV9 and TRBJ2-5, with D possibly TRBD1 on 6 matching bases. The CDR3 sequence is 14 residues long. Germline lookup yields CDR1 SGDLS and CDR2 YYNGEE. The V end was cut by 0 bases, the J end by 5 bases, with 11 bases between. CDR3 loop: CASSVVGAGETQYF. In DNA, the CDR3 is TGTGCCAGCAGCGTAGTGGGGGCAGGGGAGACCCAGTACTTC.

The genes are TRBV9 and TRBJ1-5, with no clear D. The CDR3 runs to 14 residues. Between the trimmed V and J ends, which lost 0 bases and 5 bases, there was a span of 9 bases. Germline values: CDR1 SGDLS, CDR2 YYNGEE. The CDR3: CASSVGGSHQPQHF. The CDR3 bases are TGTGCCAGCAGCGTAGGTGGAAGTCATCAGCCCCAGCATTTT.

DNA for the CDR3: TGTGCCAGCTCACCAAGGGCAGAAAACACTGAAGCTTTCTTT. Protein: CASSPRAENTEAFF. This rearrangement joins TRBV18 to TRBJ1-1; D uncertain. Germline lookup yields CDR1 KGHSH and CDR2 LQKENI. This CDR3 is 14 amino acids long. Trimming took off 2 bases at V and 2 bases at J, with 9 bases between the two ends.

This chain links TRBV3-1 with TRBJ2-1, with a possible D match to TRBD1 (6 bases). The germline gives CDR1 LGHDT, CDR2 YNNKEL (reference sequence). V lost 8 bases to trimming and J lost 7 bases, with 12 bases between them. CDR3 length: 12 amino acids. In nucleotides, the CDR3 is TGTGCCAGCTCACAGGGATTAAATGAGCAGTTCTTC. Translation gives CASSQGLNEQFF.

The rearrangement joins TRBV7-6 to TRBJ2-1; weak D call: TRBD2 (6 bases). The CDR3 totals 18 residues. Trimming pared 2 bases from V and 0 bases from J, leaving 17 bases between. Looked up from germline, CDR1 is SGHVS and CDR2 is FNYEAQ. The CDR3 protein is CASSLFGGTLSSYNEQFF. The CDR3 bases are TGTGCCAGCAGCTTATTTGGGGGGACGCTAAGCTCCTACAATGAGCAGTTCTTC.